Listed below are T cell receptor beta chains from one sample, sequenced in a study of cytomegalovirus exposure and HLA in healthy donors. Clones were read by immunoSEQ multiplex PCR, and TCRdb kept only the in-frame ones, dropping some. The table lists some 120,000 clones, about four fifths of them singletons. Sequenced material: PBMCs. The receptor set was obtained from a male donor in good health and CMV-seropositive. Each CDR3 is given with its conserved first and last residue. A D gene is named only where the DNA matches it firmly. Not every row has a clone size; where given, it reads once, few, many or a size class.

j_call d_call v_call clone_size cdr3_aa cdr3_nt
TRBJ1-2 - TRBV4-2 - CASSQDLTDGYTF TGTGCCAGCAGCCAAGACCTGACAGATGGCTACACCTTC
TRBJ2-1 TRBD2 TRBV5-4 - CAARSGGRNEQFF TGTGCCGCCCGATCCGGGGGGAGGAATGAGCAGTTCTTC
TRBJ2-3 - TRBV9 few CASSVGRPLADFTDTQYF TGTGCCAGCAGCGTAGGGAGACCTTTGGCGGACTTCACAGATACGCAGTATTTT
TRBJ1-2 - TRBV30 - CAWSPTRGWVYGYTF TGTGCCTGGAGCCCGACTCGGGGTTGGGTCTATGGCTACACCTTC
TRBJ2-7 - TRBV28 few CASSLPSDSSYEQYF TGTGCCAGCAGTTTACCCTCGGACAGCTCCTACGAGCAGTACTTC
TRBJ1-1 - TRBV5-1 - CASSLVSSTEAFF TGCGCCAGCAGCTTGGTGTCTAGCACTGAAGCTTTCTTT
TRBJ1-2 TRBD1 TRBV5-6 - CASSYSGQGGDYYGYTF TGTGCCAGCAGCTATTCCGGACAGGGGGGAGACTACTATGGCTACACCTTC
TRBJ1-1 TRBD1 TRBV4-3 - CASSLDGQGRTEAFF TGCGCCAGCAGCCTCGACGGACAGGGAAGGACTGAAGCTTTCTTT
TRBJ2-1 TRBD2 TRBV28 - CASTHSGNSYNEQFF TGTGCCAGCACCCATAGCGGGAACTCCTACAATGAGCAGTTCTTC
TRBJ2-7 TRBD1 TRBV5-4 - CASSLKKSGTGAGEQYF TGTGCCAGCAGCTTGAAAAAATCTGGGACAGGGGCCGGCGAGCAGTACTTC
TRBJ2-1 TRBD2 TRBV7-9 - CASSDKSGGFYNEQFF TGTGCCAGCAGTGATAAATCGGGAGGCTTCTACAATGAGCAGTTCTTC
TRBJ1-1 - TRBV7-2 once CASSLGLRRGEAFF TGTGCCAGCAGCCTAGGACTCCGCCGGGGTGAAGCTTTCTTT
TRBJ1-1 TRBD1 TRBV6-5 - CAGQGEEAEAFF TGTGCCGGACAGGGGGAAGAAGCTGAAGCTTTCTTT
TRBJ2-1 - TRBV19 - CASSIVGAAYNEQFF TGTGCCAGTAGTATAGTGGGGGCGGCATACAATGAGCAGTTCTTC
TRBJ2-1 TRBD1 TRBV19 - CASSRPFGTDYNEQFF TGTGCCAGTAGTAGGCCGTTCGGGACAGATTACAATGAGCAGTTCTTC
TRBJ2-5 - TRBV18 once CASSLSRNREETQYF TGTGCCAGCTCACTTTCCAGGAACCGAGAAGAGACCCAGTACTTC
TRBJ2-7 - TRBV4-2 once CASSLHSSGEVYEQYF TGTGCCAGCAGCCTGCACTCCTCGGGGGAAGTCTACGAGCAGTACTTC
TRBJ2-3 - TRBV11-2 - CASIRSVSTDTQYF TGTGCCAGCATTCGTAGCGTTAGCACAGATACGCAGTATTTT
TRBJ2-6 - TRBV30 - CAGDNSGANVLTF TGTGCCGGGGACAACTCTGGGGCCAACGTCCTGACTTTC
TRBJ2-4 TRBD1 TRBV6-4 - CASSRDRGGDIQYF TGTGCCAGCAGTCGAGACAGGGGGGGAGACATTCAGTACTTC
TRBJ2-7 - TRBV2 - CASMATYREWGEQYF TGTGCCAGCATGGCCACCTACAGGGAATGGGGCGAGCAGTACTTC
TRBJ1-4 - TRBV4-3 - CASSQVRADATNEKLFF TGCGCCAGCAGCCAAGTTAGAGCCGATGCAACTAATGAAAAACTGTTTTTT
TRBJ1-6 - TRBV6-5 few CASSYLQGAYNSPLHF TGTGCCAGCAGTTACCTGCAGGGTGCCTATAATTCACCCCTCCACTTT
TRBJ1-2 - TRBV7-8 - CASSLETDYGYTF TGTGCCAGCAGCTTAGAAACAGACTATGGCTACACCTTC
TRBJ1-6 - TRBV7-3 few CASSFSGQGVTPLHF TGTGCCAGCAGCTTTTCCGGGCAGGGCGTGACACCCCTCCACTTT
TRBJ1-3 TRBD1 TRBV7-2 once CASSTRTGAGNTIYF TGTGCCAGCAGCACCCGGACAGGGGCTGGAAACACCATATATTTT
TRBJ2-7 - TRBV7-2 - CASTSRGDTSNEQYF TGTGCCAGCACCTCACGGGGGGACACTAGCAACGAGCAGTACTTC
TRBJ2-7 - TRBV27 - CASSPYAGEQYF TGTGCCAGCAGTCCCTATGCGGGGGAGCAGTACTTC